The 21 T cell receptor beta chains reported below all come from one sample, sequenced in a study of OX40 agonist ivuxolimab in advanced cancers. Assay: immunoSEQ multiplex PCR; the TCRdb copy retains only in-frame clones and omits some. This sample carries about 90,000 clones, 70% to 90% of them seen once, and the ten largest clones take roughly 1.4%. The specimen was CD4+ or CD8+ T cells sorted from blood, collected in a trial of the OX40 agonist ivuxolimab. The receptors were sampled from an adult with an advanced solid tumor such as melanoma, head and neck, liver or kidney cancer.

The chain recombines TRBV2 with TRBJ1-5, with D hard to call. CDR1 is SNHLY and CDR2 is FYNNEI in the germline V gene. The V gene lost 5 bases and the J gene lost 7 bases, with 12 bases spanning the gap. CDR3 size: 13 residues. CDR3 DNA sequence: TGTGCCAGCAGTTCGCGGTCCCTGCAGCCCCAGCATTTT. It is translated as CASSSRSLQPQHF.

This chain uses TRBV7-2 with TRBJ1-6, with TRBD1 identical over 8 bases. V lost 5 bases to trimming and J lost 8 bases; unmatched junction nucleotides: 2. This CDR3 region has 13 residues. Germline CDR1 is SGHTA and CDR2 is FQGNSA. CDR3 sequence: CASSPDRDSPLHF. The DNA for the CDR3 is TGTGCCAGCAGCCCGGACAGGGATTCACCCCTCCACTTT.

The chain combines TRBV15 with TRBJ2-3, with 8 bases that match TRBD1. Germline loops: CDR1 LNHNV, CDR2 YYDKDF (reference sequence). V dropped 5 bases and J dropped 3; count of bases not matched to a gene: 4. CDR3 length: 14 amino acids. The CDR3 region is CATSYGQGTDTQYF. The DNA of the CDR3 is TGTGCCACCAGCTACGGACAGGGAACAGATACGCAGTATTTT.

This sequence joins TRBV6-5 and TRBJ2-3, with 7 bases lining up with TRBD2. J was trimmed by 7 bases and V by 0 bases; bases with no gene match: 10. The CDR3 is made up of 16 amino acids. Germline CDR1 is MNHEY and CDR2 is SVGAGI. The CDR3 here is CASSYSSGLAVNTQYF. DNA of the CDR3: TGTGCCAGCAGTTACTCAAGCGGGCTAGCGGTGAATACGCAGTATTTT.

The V call is TRBV5-4, the J call TRBJ1-4; D unresolved. This CDR3 is 12 amino acids long. The V gene lost 3 bases and the J gene lost 5 bases, with 5 bases spanning the gap. Germline loops: CDR1 SGHNT, CDR2 YYREEE (reference sequence). The DNA of the CDR3 is TGTGCCAGCAGCTCCCCCAATGAAAAACTGTTTTTT. Translation: CASSSPNEKLFF. The whole variable domain, filled in from reference TRBV5-4 and TRBJ1-4, reads ETGVTQSPTHLIKTRGQQVTLRCSSQSGHNTVSWYQQALGQGPQFIFQYYREEENGRGNFPPRFSGLQFPNYSSELNVNALELDDSALYLCASSSPNEKLFFGSGTQLSVL.

V usage is TRBV5-1 and J usage is TRBJ2-5, with TRBD1 as a possible D gene (6 bases). V dropped 6 bases and J dropped 1 base, with 22 bases sitting between them. Germline V CDR1 and CDR2: SGHRS, YFSETQ. The CDR3 length is 17 residues. The CDR3 DNA is TGCGCCAGCAACCTCACTTGCTCCGGACAGATCCAAGAGACCCAGTACTTC. It codes for CASNLTCSGQIQETQYF.

This clone was observed a single time. V is TRBV30 and J is TRBJ2-5; 10 bases map to TRBD2. Germline lookup yields CDR1 GTSNPN and CDR2 SVGIG (reference sequence). J lost 3 bases, V lost 3 bases, and 4 bases had no gene match. There are 14 residues in the CDR3. In DNA form, the CDR3 reads TGTGCCTGGAGGGCTGGACTAGCGGAAGAGACCCAGTACTTC. Translating it yields CAWRAGLAEETQYF.

This clone was seen a single time. The chain is built from TRBV12-5 and TRBJ2-1, with a weak D call TRBD2 (6 bases). Per the germline V gene, CDR1 is LGHNT and CDR2 is FRNRAP. Between the trimmed V and J ends, which lost 4 bases and 9 bases, there was a span of 10 bases. There are 12 residues in the CDR3. CDR3 DNA sequence: TGTGCTAGTGGTTGGAGGGTACGTGAGCAGTTCTTC. This codes for CASGWRVREQFF. The whole variable domain, remainder taken from reference TRBV12-5 and TRBJ2-1, is DARVTQTPRHKVTEMGQEVTMRCQPILGHNTVFWYRQTMMQGLELLAYFRNRAPLDDSGMPKDRFSAEMPDATLATLKIQPSEPRDSAVYFCASGWRVREQFFGPGTRLTVL.

V usage is TRBV9 and J usage is TRBJ2-7, with TRBD2 matching over 8 bases. The J segment lost 2 bases and the V segment lost 4 bases, leaving 8 bases of the junction unmatched. Looked up from germline, CDR1 is SGDLS and CDR2 is YYNGEE. The CDR3 loop spans 15 amino acids. The CDR3 nucleotides are TGTGCCAGCAGCTCCGGGACTAGTCGGACCTACGAGCAGTACTTC. Residues: CASSSGTSRTYEQYF.

The gene calls are TRBV9 and TRBJ2-3; 9 bases match TRBD2. The CDR3 loop spans 17 amino acids. Trimming at V came to 2 bases and at J to 3 bases, leaving 10 bases not matched to a gene. The germline V gene has CDR1 SGDLS and CDR2 YYNGEE. The CDR3 is CASSVRGGADYTDTQYF. DNA for the CDR3: TGTGCCAGCAGCGTCCGCGGGGGGGCCGATTATACAGATACGCAGTATTTT.

This chain connects TRBV19 to TRBJ1-5; D is perhaps TRBD1 (5 bases). The germline gives CDR1 LNHDA, CDR2 SQIVND (reference sequence). The V end lost 6 bases, the J end lost 0 bases, and 18 bases lay between the germline ends. This CDR3 is 17 amino acids long. As DNA, the CDR3 is TGTGCCAGTAGGGCCCCGCAGGGCGGATATAGCAATCAGCCCCAGCATTTT. Its translation is CASRAPQGGYSNQPQHF.

The rearrangement links TRBV27 to TRBJ2-7; D is undetermined. The CDR3 has 14 residues. CDR1 is MNHEY and CDR2 is SMNVEV in the germline V gene (reference sequence). V was clipped by 2 bases and J by 1 base, with 9 bases between them. This chain's CDR3 is CASSLMVGSYEQYF. In DNA form, the CDR3 reads TGTGCCAGCAGTTTAATGGTAGGATCCTACGAGCAGTACTTC.

This clone was detected only once. The chain recombines TRBV5-1 with TRBJ1-1; 8 bases are a match to TRBD1. CDR1 is SGHRS, CDR2 YFSETQ, per germline. The length of the CDR3 is 14 residues. Trimming took 5 bases from V and 4 from J; bases not matched to a gene: 7. CDR3 sequence reads: CASRQQGGSTEAFF. The CDR3 DNA sequence: TGCGCCAGCAGGCAACAGGGGGGTAGCACTGAAGCTTTCTTT.

The V gene is TRBV6-8, the J gene TRBJ2-4, with D tentatively TRBD2 (6 bases). The CDR3 extends over 15 amino acids. The V end was cut by 0 bases, the J end by 6 bases, with 12 bases between. Per germline, CDR1 MNHGY and CDR2 SAAAGT. The CDR3 DNA sequence: TGTGCCAGCAGTTACTCGATCTTGGGGGGAAACATTCAGTACTTC. This codes for CASSYSILGGNIQYF.

V gene TRBV19 combines with J gene TRBJ2-3, with TRBD2 identical over 10 bases. Trimming cost V 2 bases and J 4 bases; bases outside gene matches: 6. The CDR3 consists of 16 residues. CDR1 is LNHDA and CDR2 is SQIVND in the germline V gene (reference sequence). The CDR3 reads CASSIIGTSDSDTQYF. CDR3 nucleotide sequence: TGTGCCAGTAGTATAATTGGGACTAGCGATTCAGATACGCAGTATTTT.

This clone was recorded only once. This chain links TRBV5-5 with TRBJ2-7; 13 nucleotides agree with TRBD2. Germline V gives CDR1 SGHKS, CDR2 YYEKEE (reference sequence). The CDR3 runs to 17 residues. V gave up 4 bases and J gave up 2 bases; unmatched junction bases: 9. Written as DNA, the CDR3 is TGTGCCAGCAGCGTAACCGGGACTAGCGGGGTGCCCTACGAGCAGTACTTC. This translates into CASSVTGTSGVPYEQYF.

The V gene is TRBV7-3, the J gene TRBJ2-5; D perhaps matches TRBD2 (5 bases). The CDR3 extends over 14 amino acids. V lost 5 bases, J lost 4 bases, and 14 bases lay in between. Germline V gene data show CDR1 as SGHTA and CDR2 as FQGTGA. The CDR3 nucleotides are TGTGCCAGCAGCCAAGGAGGCTCCGGAGAGACCCAGTACTTC. Translated, it gives CASSQGGSGETQYF.

The V and J genes are TRBV27 and TRBJ1-5; a weak D match, TRBD1 (6 bases). Germline CDR1 MNHEY, CDR2 SMNVEV (reference sequence). V lost 8 bases and J 7 bases, leaving 15 bases between the germline ends. This CDR3 contains 13 residues. The CDR3 is CASRGGLGQPQHF. As DNA, the CDR3 is TGTGCCAGCCGGGGGGGGCTCGGGCAGCCCCAGCATTTT.

This clone was detected a few times. The rearrangement links TRBV27 to TRBJ1-2; no clear D gene. Germline CDR1 is MNHEY and CDR2 is SMNVEV (reference sequence). Trimming pared 5 bases from V and 4 bases from J, leaving 14 bases between. The CDR3 has 14 residues. CDR3 loop: CASSPSGHGYGYTF. The CDR3 DNA reads as TGTGCCAGCAGTCCTTCGGGCCATGGCTATGGCTACACCTTC.

This clone is a singleton in its sample. V and J are TRBV7-2 and TRBJ2-7, with TRBD2 matching 7 bases. The trim removed 1 base at V and 2 bases at J, leaving 2 bases unmatched. The CDR3 sequence is 14 residues long. The germline CDR1 and CDR2 sequences are SGHTA and FQGNSA. The CDR3 DNA reads TGTGCCAGCAGCTTAGGGGGGGGAACCTACGAGCAGTACTTC. Protein product: CASSLGGGTYEQYF. Variable domain in full (rest from reference TRBV7-2 and TRBJ2-7): GAGVSQSPSNKVTEKGKDVELRCDPISGHTALYWYRQSLGQGLEFLIYFQGNSAPDKSGLPSDRFSAERTGGSVSTLTIQRTQQEDSAVYLCASSLGGGTYEQYFGPGTRLTVT.

The chain carries TRBV11-1 and TRBJ2-3; TRBD2 agrees at 8 bases. V shed 0 bases, J shed 6 bases, and the junction held 11 bases outside the gene matches. Germline-derived CDR1 and CDR2 are SGHAT and FQDESV (reference sequence). The CDR3 runs to 17 residues. The CDR3 sequence: CASSLATSGGSVDTQYF. The CDR3 region has the DNA TGTGCCAGCAGCTTAGCGACCAGCGGGGGTTCTGTGGATACGCAGTATTTT.